These 20 T cell receptor beta chains share one sample of origin, sequenced in a study of CD8 T cells in ankylosing spondylitis. TCRdb passed the 5' RACE reads through MiXCR, listing each CDR3 protein once. The profile shows 80,000 to 100,000 distinct CDR3 sequences, around 9.4% of them singletons. Input material: blood, either unsorted or a sorted T cell fraction (not recorded which). These TCRs come from a male donor with ankylosing spondylitis or in good health (not recorded which).

V gene TRBV14 combines with J gene TRBJ2-2; D is unclear. Trimming shortened V by 3 bases and J by 0 bases, and 14 bases separated the two germline ends. The length of the CDR3 is 17 residues. The germline V gene has CDR1 SGHDN and CDR2 FVKESK. The CDR3 loop reads CASSQTWGISNTGELFF. CDR3 DNA sequence: TGTGCCAGCAGCCAGACCTGGGGTATATCGAACACCGGGGAGCTGTTTTTT.

This clonotype was found many times. V and J are TRBV19 and TRBJ2-7; 13 bases map to TRBD2. This CDR3 has 14 amino acids. CDR1 LNHDA and CDR2 SQIVND come from the germline V gene (reference sequence). V lost 6 bases, J lost 6 bases, and 5 bases stayed unmatched. This CDR3 is CASSTSGGAFEQYF. In nucleotides, the CDR3 is TGTGCCAGTAGCACTAGCGGGGGGGCCTTCGAGCAGTACTTC. The full variable domain, in which reference TRBV19 and TRBJ2-7 provide the parts outside the CDR3, is DGGITQSPKYLFRKEGQNVTLSCEQNLNHDAMYWYRQDPGQGLRLIYYSQIVNDFQKGDIAEGYSVSREKKESFPLTVTSAQKNPTAFYLCASSTSGGAFEQYFGPGTRLTVT.

The V gene is TRBV7-9, the J gene TRBJ1-1, with D possibly TRBD1 on 5 matching bases. The germline V gene encodes CDR1 SEHNR and CDR2 FQNEAQ (reference sequence). Deletions cut 7 bases from V and 4 bases from J, with 13 bases between. CDR3 length: 13 amino acids. CDR3 in DNA: TGTGCCAGCAATACAGGAGTAAGCACTGAAGCTTTCTTT. Translation: CASNTGVSTEAFF.

This clonotype was detected ten times or more. The chain links TRBV20-1 to TRBJ2-7; 8 bases map to TRBD1. Germline lookup yields CDR1 DFQATT and CDR2 SNEGSKA (reference sequence). The CDR3 contains 18 residues. V lost 3 bases, J lost 3 bases, and 19 bases stayed unmatched. CDR3: CSARVPGQERRIYYEQYF. The CDR3, as DNA: TGCAGTGCTAGGGTCCCGGGACAGGAGAGAAGAATTTACTACGAGCAGTACTTC.

This clonotype was observed many times. This sequence joins TRBV9 and TRBJ2-5, with a tentative D call TRBD1 (6 bases). Germline values: CDR1 SGDLS, CDR2 YYNGEE. Trimming removed 4 bases at V and 5 bases at J, with 15 bases between. CDR3 length: 14 amino acids. The CDR3 spells CASSIQGLSETQYF. The DNA for the CDR3 is TGTGCCAGCAGCATTCAGGGGCTGAGTGAGACCCAGTACTTC.

The J gene is TRBJ2-1, the V gene TRBV11-2, with D perhaps TRBD1 or TRBD2 (6 bases each). From germline, CDR1 is SGHAT and CDR2 FQNNGV. The CDR3 contains 18 residues. V was cut by 4 bases and J by 3 bases, with 22 bases left in between. The CDR3 DNA is TGTGCCAGCAGCTCGGTGACCGCCGGGGGCGCGGGCTACAATGAGCAGTTCTTC. Protein product: CASSSVTAGGAGYNEQFF.

This clonotype was counted at least ten times. The V gene is TRBV6-6, the J gene TRBJ1-2; D gene ambiguous. CDR3 length equals 13 residues. V lost 7 bases and J 6 bases, leaving 15 bases between the germline ends. Germline-derived CDR1 and CDR2 are MNHNY and SVGAGI (reference sequence). CDR3: CASTLGRVDGYTF. The CDR3 nucleotides read TGTGCCAGCACCCTAGGTCGGGTCGATGGCTACACCTTC.

A note on this clonotype: A read error may explain this, as a much larger clone is one base away. V and J are TRBV6-1 and TRBJ2-1, with D perhaps TRBD2 (7 bases). CDR1 is MNHNS, CDR2 SASEGT, per germline. This CDR3 spans 16 amino acids. CDR3 sequence reads: CAGSLSRGGNGNEQFF. The CDR3 nucleotides read TGTGCCGGCAGTCTATCCCGCGGGGGCAACGGCAATGAGCAGTTCTTC.

About this clonotype: Given a much more abundant clone one base away, this may be a read error. The chain carries TRBV15 and TRBJ2-1, with 10 nucleotides matching TRBD2. CDR1 is LNHNV, CDR2 YYDKDF, per germline (reference sequence). This CDR3 comprises 16 residues. CDR3 sequence (DNA): TGTGCCACCAGCAGAGTAGCGGGGGGCTCCTACAATGGGCAGTTCTTC. Protein product: CATSRVAGGSYNGQFF.

In this sample, this clonotype turned up many times. The chain recombines TRBV29-1 with TRBJ1-2, with D possibly being TRBD1 (5 bases). Germline assignment: CDR1 SQVTM and CDR2 ANQGSEA. The length of the CDR3 is 10 residues. Trimming left V 2 bases short and J 8 bases short, with 6 bases between. The DNA for the CDR3 is TGCAGCGTTGAACAGGGCGGCTACACCTTC. Residues: CSVEQGGYTF.

This clonotype was recorded at least ten times. The gene calls are TRBV3-1 and TRBJ2-3; D is perhaps TRBD2 (5 bases). Looked up from germline, CDR1 is LGHDT and CDR2 is YNNKEL (reference sequence). This CDR3 region has 14 residues. The V and J ends lost 0 bases and 9 bases respectively, with 13 bases between them. Here the CDR3 reads CASSQDLRVNTQYF. The DNA for the CDR3 is TGTGCCAGCAGCCAAGATTTGAGGGTGAACACGCAGTATTTT.

This clonotype has ten or more counts. The V and J genes are TRBV30 and TRBJ2-1; D might be TRBD1 or TRBD2, each matching 6 bases. V gave up 5 bases and J gave up 3 bases, with 14 bases separating them. This CDR3 has 14 residues. Germline values: CDR1 GTSNPN, CDR2 SVGIG (reference sequence). Here the CDR3 reads CAWGGGRGYNEQFF. As DNA, the CDR3 is TGTGCCTGGGGAGGGGGACGCGGCTACAATGAGCAGTTCTTC.

Points on this clonotype: A clone one base away is much larger, so this may be a read error. This rearrangement joins TRBV12-3 or TRBV12-4 to TRBJ2-1; TRBD2 matches 8 bases. This CDR3 is built from 14 residues. V was clipped by 5 bases and J by 7 bases; unmatched bases: 7. The CDR3 coding sequence is TGTGCCAGCAGTGTGGCTAGCGGGCAGAATGAGCAGTTCTTC. Its translation is CASSVASGQNEQFF.

This clonotype has at least ten counts. As DNA, the CDR3 is TGTGCCAGCAGTTTATGGGCCGCTAACTATGGCTACACCTTC. Translation gives CASSLWAANYGYTF. This rearrangement joins TRBV12-3 or TRBV12-4 to TRBJ1-2, with unresolved D. The CDR3 spans 14 residues. The V gene lost 2 bases and the J gene lost 0 bases, with 7 bases spanning the gap.

This clonotype was seen a handful of times. J is TRBJ1-5 and V is TRBV6-5, with unresolved D. The V end lost 2 bases, the J end lost 6 bases, and 14 bases lay between the germline ends. Germline CDR1 and CDR2: MNHEY and SVGAGI. CDR3 length: 15 residues. The CDR3 loop reads CASSYPGEEAQPQHF. The CDR3 DNA reads as TGTGCCAGCAGTTACCCTGGGGAAGAGGCTCAGCCCCAGCATTTT.

The rearrangement links TRBV2 to TRBJ1-2, with 10 bases that match TRBD1. The CDR3 has 16 residues. The V segment lost 4 bases and the J segment 6 bases; nucleotides outside the gene matches: 11. In germline, CDR1 is SNHLY, CDR2 FYNNEI. The CDR3 DNA reads as TGTGCCAGCAGTGTCTACGGGACAGGGGCCGGGGATGGCTACACCTTC. Residues: CASSVYGTGAGDGYTF.

This clonotype was detected only a few times. The chain is built from TRBV7-9 and TRBJ2-3; D possibly matches TRBD1 or TRBD2 (5 bases each). V lost 5 bases, J lost 2 bases, and 11 bases lay in between. CDR1 is SEHNR, CDR2 FQNEAQ, per germline (reference sequence). The CDR3 totals 14 residues. CDR3 nucleotide sequence: TGTGCCAGCAGCGCCGGGACCTTCACAGATACGCAGTATTTT. Its protein product is CASSAGTFTDTQYF.

This clonotype was counted many times. The rearrangement links TRBV6-1 to TRBJ2-3, with D uncertain. The CDR3 totals 14 residues. Germline V gene sequence: CDR1 MNHNS, CDR2 SASEGT. The V end was cut by 8 bases, the J end by 2 bases, with 14 bases between. The CDR3 region is CASRKAGSTDTQYF. CDR3 sequence (DNA): TGTGCCAGCCGAAAGGCAGGCTCCACAGATACGCAGTATTTT.

This clonotype has a count of ten or more. V and J are TRBV29-1 and TRBJ2-1; D is undetermined. Germline V gene data show CDR1 as SQVTM and CDR2 as ANQGSEA. V lost 4 bases to trimming and J lost 8 bases, with 12 bases between them. The CDR3 extends over 12 amino acids. CDR3 loop: CSVVTDGDEQFF. The CDR3 coding sequence is TGCAGCGTTGTAACGGATGGGGATGAGCAGTTCTTC.

Only a few counts were recorded for this clonotype. The germline gene is not matched at one end of the junction; a read error may be the cause. V gene TRBV2 combines with J gene TRBJ2-2, with D uncertain. CDR3 length: 13 amino acids. From germline, CDR1 is SNHLY and CDR2 FYNNEI. The CDR3 region is CASEVRNAGELFF. CDR3 DNA: TGTGCCAGCGAGGTCCGGAACGCCGGGGAGCTGTTTTTT. Combining the CDR3 with reference TRBV2 and TRBJ2-2 gives the whole variable domain EPEVTQTPSHQVTQMGQEVILRCVPISNHLYFYWYRQILGQKVEFLVSFYNNEISEKSEIFDDQFSVERPDGSNFTLKIRSTKLEDSAMYFCASEVRNAGELFFGEGSRLTVL.